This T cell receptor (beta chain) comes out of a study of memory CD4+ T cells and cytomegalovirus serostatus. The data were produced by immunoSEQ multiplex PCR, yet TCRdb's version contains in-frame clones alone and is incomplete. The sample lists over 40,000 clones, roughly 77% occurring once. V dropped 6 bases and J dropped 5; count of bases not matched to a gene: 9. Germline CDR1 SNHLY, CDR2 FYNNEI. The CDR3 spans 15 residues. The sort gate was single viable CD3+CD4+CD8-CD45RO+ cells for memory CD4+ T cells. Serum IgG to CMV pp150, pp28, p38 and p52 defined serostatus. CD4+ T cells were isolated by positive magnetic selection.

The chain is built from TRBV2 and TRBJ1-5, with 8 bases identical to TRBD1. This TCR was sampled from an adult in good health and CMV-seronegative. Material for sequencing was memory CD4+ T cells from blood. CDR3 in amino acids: CASRFGTGPYQPQHF. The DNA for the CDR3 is TGTGCCAGCAGATTCGGGACAGGCCCTTATCAGCCCCAGCATTTT.